The 18 T cell receptor beta chains given below trace back to one sample, sequenced in a study of cytomegalovirus exposure and HLA in healthy donors (TCRdb year 2017). The library was made by the immunoSEQ multiplex PCR assay. For the multiplex PCR, a mixture combining 60 forward primers for TCR Vbeta segments and 13 reverse primers for TCR Jbeta segments was used. In TCRdb, the immuneACCESS table is reduced to in-frame sequences with V and J assigned. These tables do not hold every clone; where another copy was compared, an unresolved V gene accounts for under half, and the others remain unexplained. This sample has approximately 89,000 clones in its table, and under 85% of those were observed once. In total, the top ten clones hold over 1.1% of the sample. The specimen sequenced was PBMCs. The receptors come from a male donor in good health and CMV-seronegative.

The chain joins TRBV2 to TRBJ2-7; tentative D call: TRBD2 (5 bases). The V and J ends lost 2 bases and 7 bases respectively, with 9 bases between them. The CDR3 loop spans 12 amino acids. Germline loops: CDR1 SNHLY, CDR2 FYNNEI. CDR3: CASSERSGEQYF. As DNA, the CDR3 is TGTGCCAGCAGTGAAAGGTCGGGGGAGCAGTACTTC.

V gene TRBV19 combines with J gene TRBJ2-7; D is unclear. This CDR3 has 13 residues. The germline CDR1 and CDR2 sequences are LNHDA and SQIVND (reference sequence). V shed 5 bases and J shed 3 bases, with 11 bases lying between them. The CDR3 DNA sequence: TGTGCCAGTAGTCCGGGTCCACTCTACGAGCAGTACTTC. As protein: CASSPGPLYEQYF. The variable domain in full, completed from reference TRBV19 and TRBJ2-7, reads DGGITQSPKYLFRKEGQNVTLSCEQNLNHDAMYWYRQDPGQGLRLIYYSQIVNDFQKGDIAEGYSVSREKKESFPLTVTSAQKNPTAFYLCASSPGPLYEQYFGPGTRLTVT.

V gene TRBV29-1 combines with J gene TRBJ1-1; 8 bases match TRBD1. CDR1 and CDR2 from the germline V gene are SQVTM and ANQGSEA. The CDR3 runs to 15 residues. V gave up 2 bases and J gave up 5 bases; unmatched junction bases: 10. CDR3 in DNA: TGCAGCGTTGAAAGGACAGGGTTAAACGTGACTGAAGCTTTCTTT. As protein: CSVERTGLNVTEAFF.

The chain is built from TRBV5-1 and TRBJ1-5; TRBD1 aligns across 7 bases. V lost 2 bases, J lost 6 bases, and 8 bases stayed unmatched. From germline, CDR1 is SGHRS and CDR2 YFSETQ. This CDR3 is built from 15 residues. The CDR3 sequence is CASSLKGGESQPQHF. CDR3 nucleotide sequence: TGCGCCAGCAGCTTAAAAGGGGGCGAATCTCAGCCCCAGCATTTT.

The chain uses TRBV4-3 and TRBJ2-1; D may be TRBD1 (7 bases). The CDR3 length is 15 residues. V gave up 3 bases and J gave up 5 bases, with 14 bases separating them. Germline V gene data show CDR1 as LGHNA and CDR2 as YSLEER. CDR3 sequence: CASSHTDRRDNEQFF. The CDR3 coding sequence is TGCGCCAGCAGCCACACGGACAGGAGGGACAATGAGCAGTTCTTC.

The CDR3: CASNTQGFSSYEQYF. For the CDR3, the DNA is TGTGCCAGCAACACTCAGGGTTTTAGCTCCTACGAGCAGTACTTC. The chain combines TRBV7-2 with TRBJ2-7, with D perhaps matching TRBD1 (5 bases). V lost 7 bases, J lost 0 bases, and 16 bases lay in between. The germline V gene encodes CDR1 SGHTA and CDR2 FQGNSA. The CDR3 totals 15 residues.

This chain connects TRBV28 to TRBJ2-7; D is unclear. The V gene's germline CDR1 is MDHEN and CDR2 SYDVKM. The CDR3 contains 12 residues. The CDR3 coding sequence is TGTGCGGCCAGAGGTATCTCCTACGAGCAGTACTTC. The encoded protein is CAARGISYEQYF.

This chain joins TRBV7-2 and TRBJ1-1; possible D gene TRBD1, 5 bases. Per germline, CDR1 SGHTA and CDR2 FQGNSA. The CDR3 consists of 13 residues. V lost 6 bases and J 4 bases, leaving 12 bases between the germline ends. CDR3 bases: TGTGCCAGCAGGGGACTATCTGCCACTGAAGCTTTCTTT. It specifies CASRGLSATEAFF.

The chain couples TRBV5-8 to TRBJ2-2; D gene uncertain. The V and J ends lost 4 bases and 3 bases respectively, with 7 bases between them. Per the germline V gene, CDR1 is SGHTS and CDR2 is YDEGEE. CDR3 size: 13 residues. CDR3 residues: CASSHRDTGELFF. The CDR3 nucleotides read TGTGCCAGCAGCCATAGAGACACCGGGGAGCTGTTTTTT.

The chain uses TRBV28 and TRBJ2-7; 8 bases line up with TRBD2. The CDR3 covers 14 residues. Germline CDR1 and CDR2: MDHEN and SYDVKM. With V trimmed by 7 bases and J by 6 bases, 11 bases remained unmatched. In DNA form, the CDR3 reads TGTGCCAGCACGGGGACTAGAGGTTTTGTCGAGCAGTACTTC. This encodes CASTGTRGFVEQYF.

V usage is TRBV6-6 and J usage is TRBJ1-1; 9 nucleotides line up with TRBD1. CDR1 MNHNY and CDR2 SVGAGI come from the germline V gene (reference sequence). V dropped 5 bases and J dropped 3; count of bases not matched to a gene: 1. The CDR3 covers 13 residues. The CDR3 DNA is TGTGCCAGCAGTGACAGGGGGGACACTGAAGCTTTCTTT. Amino acid sequence: CASSDRGDTEAFF.

This rearrangement joins TRBV30 to TRBJ1-6; 9 nucleotides agree with TRBD1. Trimming cost V 0 bases and J 9 bases; bases outside gene matches: 6. Germline V gene sequence: CDR1 GTSNPN, CDR2 SVGIG (reference sequence). This CDR3 spans 15 amino acids. The CDR3 reads CAWSVLGQGSSPLHF. CDR3 DNA: TGTGCCTGGAGTGTTCTGGGACAGGGAAGTTCACCCCTCCACTTT.

The rearrangement joins TRBV6-5 to TRBJ2-3, with 8 bases fitting TRBD1. The ends lost 5 bases at V and 3 bases at J; junction bases unmatched: 1. The CDR3 loop spans 13 amino acids. Germline CDR1 is MNHEY and CDR2 is SVGAGI. The CDR3 here is CASSNRGTDTQYF. CDR3 bases: TGTGCCAGCAGTAACAGGGGGACAGATACGCAGTATTTT.

This chain connects TRBV10-3 to TRBJ2-7, with D unclear. Trimming stripped 11 bases from V and 0 bases from J, with 14 bases between. This CDR3 has 13 amino acids. Germline values: CDR1 ENHRY, CDR2 SYGVKD. The CDR3 DNA reads as TGTGCCGCAGGCCTTCCCTCCTCCTACGAGCAGTACTTC. Protein: CAAGLPSSYEQYF.

The rearrangement joins TRBV7-2 to TRBJ1-5, with D unclear. V shed 0 bases and J shed 6 bases, with 6 bases lying between them. Germline loops: CDR1 SGHTA, CDR2 FQGNSA. The CDR3 sequence is 13 residues long. In nucleotides, the CDR3 is TGTGCCAGCAGCTTAGCTTACGGTCAGCCCCAGCATTTT. Protein: CASSLAYGQPQHF.

V is TRBV6-6 and J is TRBJ1-5; D is possibly TRBD1 (5 bases). V shed 7 bases and J shed 2 bases, with 15 bases lying between them. Germline V CDR1 and CDR2: MNHNY, SVGAGI (reference sequence). This CDR3 has 15 residues. In DNA form, the CDR3 reads TGTGCCAGCAATGGAAGGGGAAGAGGCAATCAGCCCCAGCATTTT. Protein product: CASNGRGRGNQPQHF.

J is TRBJ2-7 and V is TRBV5-1; possibly TRBD1 for D (7 bases). Trimming took off 3 bases at V and 7 bases at J, with 20 bases between the two ends. The CDR3 covers 15 residues. Germline CDR1 and CDR2: SGHRS and YFSETQ. The CDR3 DNA is TGCGCCAGCAGCTATGGACAGGTTGATGCGGGAGAGCAGTACTTC. This codes for CASSYGQVDAGEQYF.

This rearrangement joins TRBV28 to TRBJ2-3; the match to TRBD2 covers 15 bases. The CDR3 length is 17 residues. The V segment lost 6 bases and the J segment 4 bases; nucleotides outside the gene matches: 8. The V gene's germline CDR1 is MDHEN and CDR2 SYDVKM. The CDR3 nucleotides are TGTGCCAGCAGCACACCGGGACTAGCGGGAGGAGCAGATACGCAGTATTTT. Its protein product is CASSTPGLAGGADTQYF.